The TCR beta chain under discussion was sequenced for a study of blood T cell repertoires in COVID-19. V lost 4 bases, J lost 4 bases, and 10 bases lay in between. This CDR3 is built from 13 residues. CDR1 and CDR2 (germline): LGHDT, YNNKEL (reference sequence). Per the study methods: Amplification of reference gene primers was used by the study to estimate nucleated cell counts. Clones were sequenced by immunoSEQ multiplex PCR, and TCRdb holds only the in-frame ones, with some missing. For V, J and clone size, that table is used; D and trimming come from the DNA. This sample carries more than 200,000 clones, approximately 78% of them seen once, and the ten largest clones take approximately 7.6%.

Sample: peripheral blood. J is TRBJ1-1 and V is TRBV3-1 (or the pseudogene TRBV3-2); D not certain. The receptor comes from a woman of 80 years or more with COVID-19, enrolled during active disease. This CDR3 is CASSLIGSTEAFF. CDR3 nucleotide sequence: TGTGCCAGCAGCCTTATCGGTAGCACTGAAGCTTTCTTT.